The source of this T cell receptor (beta chain) is a study of siplizumab effects on memory and regulatory T cells. Profiling relied on immunoSEQ multiplex PCR, and the TCRdb table lists in-frame clones only, not all of them. The sample consists of about 100,000 clones, about 94% of them appearing once. Study-wide findings and caveats: Among mappable alloreactive CD4+ clones, the Treg-derived fraction averaged 68.8% with siplizumab versus roughly 27% in controls. Whether the proliferating Tregs (from siplizumab cultures) were suppressive was not confirmed. A significant reduction in alloreactive sequences traceable to unstimulated CD4+ memory cells was produced by siplizumab. The naive T cell population seemed more diverse than memory cells and seemed a major contributor to the alloresponse.

Details on this clone: Its antigen is still unknown.

Material: non-Treg CD4+ T cells sorted from blood. The TCR originated in a human donor in good health.

The DNA for the CDR3 is TGTGCCAGCAGCGAGACTAGCGGGAGGGCTAGGTCCTACAATGAGCAGTTCTTC. As protein: CASSETSGRARSYNEQFF. This chain connects TRBV7-9 to TRBJ2-1; TRBD2 aligns across 14 bases. The V gene end was trimmed by 5 bases and the J gene end by 1 base; junction bases not matched to a gene: 7. There are 18 residues in the CDR3. The germline V gene encodes CDR1 SEHNR and CDR2 FQNEAQ (reference sequence).